This T cell receptor (beta chain) was captured in a study of tissue T cells after allogeneic stem cell transplantation. Study-level points and caveats: In patients and mice, blood and spleen missed much of tissue repertoire.

Using immunoSEQ multiplex PCR, the repertoire was profiled, and TCRdb retains in-frame clones only, with some absent. This table holds 40,000 to 50,000 clones, 65% to 85% found once. In regard to this clone: The antigen is unknown. Gene names refer to mouse genes. The read terminates 1 residue before the CDR3 end, so the remaining end is supplied by the germline J gene.

The germline V and J ends were trimmed by 4 bases and 0 bases, with 12 bases remaining between them. The CDR3 sequence is 16 residues long. Per germline, CDR1 MSHET and CDR2 SYDVDS. This receptor was identified in a pool of C57BL/6 mice in good health. The V and J genes are TRBV29 and TRBJ1-4; perhaps TRBD1 as D (5 bases). The sequenced material came from sorted cells pooled from one or two spleens. CDR3 loop: CASSSWGGISNERLFF. Incomplete CDR3 DNA: TGTGCTAGCAGTTCATGGGGGGGAATTTCCAACGAAAGATTATTT. Variable domain in full (rest from reference TRBV29 and TRBJ1-4): DMKVTQMPRYLIKRMGENVLLECGQDMSHETMYWYRQDPGLGLQLIYISYDVDSNSEGDIPKGYRVSRKKREHFSLILDSAKTNQTSVYFCASSSWGGISNERLFFGHGTKLSVL.